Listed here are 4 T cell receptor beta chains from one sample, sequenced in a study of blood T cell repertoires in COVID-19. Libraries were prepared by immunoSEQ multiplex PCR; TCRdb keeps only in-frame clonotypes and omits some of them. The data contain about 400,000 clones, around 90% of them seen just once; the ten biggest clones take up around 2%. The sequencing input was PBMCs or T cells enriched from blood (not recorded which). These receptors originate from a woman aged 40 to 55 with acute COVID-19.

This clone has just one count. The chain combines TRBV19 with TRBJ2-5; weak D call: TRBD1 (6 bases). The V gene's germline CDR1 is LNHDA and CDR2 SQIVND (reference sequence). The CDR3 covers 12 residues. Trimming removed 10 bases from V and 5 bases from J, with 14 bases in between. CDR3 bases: TGTGCCACCTCACAGGGCGGCGAGACCCAGTACTTC. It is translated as CATSQGGETQYF.

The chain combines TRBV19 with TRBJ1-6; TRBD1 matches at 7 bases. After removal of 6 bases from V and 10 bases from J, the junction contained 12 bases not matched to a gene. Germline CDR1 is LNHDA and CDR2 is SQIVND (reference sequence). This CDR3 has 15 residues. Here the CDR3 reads CASRHPTGPGSPLHF. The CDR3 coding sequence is TGTGCCAGTAGACACCCGACAGGGCCAGGATCACCCCTCCACTTT.

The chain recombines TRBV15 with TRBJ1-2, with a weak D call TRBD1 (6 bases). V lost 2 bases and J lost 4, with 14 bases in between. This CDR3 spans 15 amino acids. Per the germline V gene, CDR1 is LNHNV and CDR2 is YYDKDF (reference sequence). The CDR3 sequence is CATSRINRDTYGYTF. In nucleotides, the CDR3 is TGTGCCACCAGCAGAATTAACAGGGATACCTATGGCTACACCTTC.

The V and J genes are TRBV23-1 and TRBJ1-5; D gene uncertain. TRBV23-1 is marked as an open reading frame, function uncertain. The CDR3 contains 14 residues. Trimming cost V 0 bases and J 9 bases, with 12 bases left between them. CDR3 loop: CASSQSAVAGPQHF. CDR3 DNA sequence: TGCGCCAGCAGTCAATCCGCCGTTGCGGGGCCCCAGCATTTT.